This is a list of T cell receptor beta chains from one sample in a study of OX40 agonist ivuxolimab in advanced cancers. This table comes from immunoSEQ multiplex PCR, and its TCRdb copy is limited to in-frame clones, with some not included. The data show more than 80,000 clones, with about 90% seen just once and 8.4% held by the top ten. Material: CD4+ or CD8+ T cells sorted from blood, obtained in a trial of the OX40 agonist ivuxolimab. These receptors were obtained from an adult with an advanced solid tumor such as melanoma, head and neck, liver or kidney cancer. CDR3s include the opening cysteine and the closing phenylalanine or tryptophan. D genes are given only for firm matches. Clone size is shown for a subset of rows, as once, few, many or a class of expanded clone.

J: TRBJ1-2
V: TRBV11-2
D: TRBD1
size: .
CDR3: CASSPPGGYGYTF
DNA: TGTGCCAGCAGCCCCCCAGGGGGTTATGGCTACACCTTC

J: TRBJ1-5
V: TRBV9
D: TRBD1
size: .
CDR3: CASSRTGGSQPQHF
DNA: TGTGCCAGCAGCAGGACAGGGGGCTCTCAGCCCCAGCATTTT

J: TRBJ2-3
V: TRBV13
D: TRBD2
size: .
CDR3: CASSDRTSMRTDTQYF
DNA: TGTGCCAGCAGCGATCGGACTAGCATGAGAACAGATACGCAGTATTTT

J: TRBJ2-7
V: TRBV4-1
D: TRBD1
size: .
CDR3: CASSPGPGQGAGEQYF
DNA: TGCGCCAGCAGCCCCGGGCCGGGACAGGGGGCTGGGGAGCAGTACTTC

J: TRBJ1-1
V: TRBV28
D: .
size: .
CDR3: CASSLFPTAGLTEAFF
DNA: TGTGCCAGCAGTTTATTCCCGACAGCAGGGCTCACTGAAGCTTTCTTT

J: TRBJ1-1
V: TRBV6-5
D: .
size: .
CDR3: CASSYRTSAEAFF
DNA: TGTGCCAGCAGTTACCGGACAAGTGCTGAAGCTTTCTTT

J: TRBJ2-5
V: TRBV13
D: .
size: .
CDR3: CASSQEETQYF
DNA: TGTGCCAGCAGCCAGGAAGAGACCCAGTACTTC

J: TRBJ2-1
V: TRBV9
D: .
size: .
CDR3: CASGPMSSYNEQFF
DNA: TGTGCCAGCGGCCCTATGAGCTCCTACAATGAGCAGTTCTTC

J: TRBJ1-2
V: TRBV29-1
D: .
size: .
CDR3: CSVEFGNGYTF
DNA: TGCAGCGTTGAGTTTGGAAATGGCTACACCTTC

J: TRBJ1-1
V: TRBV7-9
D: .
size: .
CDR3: CASSLSVNTEAFF
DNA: TGTGCCAGCAGCTTGTCTGTGAACACTGAAGCTTTCTTT

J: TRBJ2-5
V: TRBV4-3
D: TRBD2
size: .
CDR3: CASSQGLAGGETQYF
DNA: TGCGCCAGCAGCCAAGGACTAGCGGGTGGAGAGACCCAGTACTTC

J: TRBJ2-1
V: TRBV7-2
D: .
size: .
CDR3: CASSSGTPLF
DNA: TGTGCCAGCAGCTCCGGGACCCCCCTCTTC

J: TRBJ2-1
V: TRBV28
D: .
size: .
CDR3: CASQFSEPYNEQFF
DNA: TGTGCCAGCCAGTTTAGCGAGCCGTACAATGAGCAGTTCTTC

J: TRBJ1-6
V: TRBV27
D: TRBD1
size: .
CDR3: CASSLDRVNSPLHF
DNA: TGTGCCAGCAGTTTGGACAGGGTGAACTCACCCCTCCACTTT

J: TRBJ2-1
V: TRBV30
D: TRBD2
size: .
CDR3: CAIETSGRPNEQFF
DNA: TGTGCCATCGAGACTAGCGGGAGGCCCAATGAGCAGTTCTTC

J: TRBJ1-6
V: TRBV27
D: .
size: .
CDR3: CASSLLPNYNSPLHF
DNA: TGTGCCAGCAGTTTACTCCCAAATTATAATTCACCCCTCCACTTT

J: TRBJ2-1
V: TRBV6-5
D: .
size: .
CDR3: CASSYVGFYNEQFF
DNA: TGTGCCAGCAGTTATGTGGGGTTCTACAATGAGCAGTTCTTC

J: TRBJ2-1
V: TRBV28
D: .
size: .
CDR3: CASSLTALQPKGGEQFF
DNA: TGTGCCAGCAGTTTAACGGCGTTGCAGCCCAAAGGGGGTGAGCAGTTCTTC

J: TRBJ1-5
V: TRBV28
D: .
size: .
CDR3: CASSWAYGNQPQHF
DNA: TGTGCCAGCAGTTGGGCTTACGGCAATCAGCCCCAGCATTTT

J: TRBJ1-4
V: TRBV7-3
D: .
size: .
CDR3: CASSLTSAPNEKLFF
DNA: TGTGCCAGCAGCTTAACATCGGCGCCTAATGAAAAACTGTTTTTT

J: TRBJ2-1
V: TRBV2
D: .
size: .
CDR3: CASEGSGSNEQFF
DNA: TGTGCCAGCGAGGGATCGGGGAGCAATGAGCAGTTCTTC

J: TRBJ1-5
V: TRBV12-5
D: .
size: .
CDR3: CASCWLGNQPQHF
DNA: TGTGCTAGTTGCTGGTTGGGCAATCAGCCCCAGCATTTT

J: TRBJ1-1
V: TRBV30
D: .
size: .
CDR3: CAWKYRPGLYTEAFF
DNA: TGTGCCTGGAAATACAGGCCTGGCCTGTACACTGAAGCTTTCTTT

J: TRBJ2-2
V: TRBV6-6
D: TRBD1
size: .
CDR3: CASSSGQGFTGELFF
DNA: TGTGCCAGCAGTTCGGGACAGGGGTTCACCGGGGAGCTGTTTTTT

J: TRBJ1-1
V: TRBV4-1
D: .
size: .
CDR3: CASSQQGYTEAFF
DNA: TGCGCCAGCAGCCAACAGGGGTACACTGAAGCTTTCTTT

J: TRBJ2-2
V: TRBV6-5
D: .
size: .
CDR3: CASSYSGPGELFF
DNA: TGTGCCAGCAGTTACTCTGGCCCCGGGGAGCTGTTTTTT

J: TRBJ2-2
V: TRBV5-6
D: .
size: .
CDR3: CASSLVRGSGELFF
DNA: TGTGCCAGCAGCTTGGTTCGGGGGTCCGGGGAGCTGTTTTTT

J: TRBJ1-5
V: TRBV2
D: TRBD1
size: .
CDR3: CASSAGQISNQPQHF
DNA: TGTGCCAGCAGTGCGGGACAGATTTCCAATCAGCCCCAGCATTTT

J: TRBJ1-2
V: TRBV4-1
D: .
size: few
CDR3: CASSQGLAEAHGYTF
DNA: TGCGCCAGCAGCCAAGGCCTCGCGGAGGCCCATGGCTACACCTTC

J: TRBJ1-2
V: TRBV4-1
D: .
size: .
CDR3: CASSQEDQGVDYGYTF
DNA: TGCGCCAGCAGCCAAGAGGACCAGGGAGTTGACTATGGCTACACCTTC

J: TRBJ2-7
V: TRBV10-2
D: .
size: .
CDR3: CASSESMYEQYF
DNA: TGCGCCAGCAGTGAGTCGATGTACGAGCAGTACTTC

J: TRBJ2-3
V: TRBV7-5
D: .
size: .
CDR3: CARSGFGVADTQYF
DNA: TGTGCCAGAAGCGGTTTCGGGGTGGCAGATACGCAGTATTTT

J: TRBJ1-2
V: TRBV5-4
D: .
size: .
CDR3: CASSLNILGYGYTF
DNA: TGTGCCAGCAGCTTGAACATACTCGGCTATGGCTACACCTTC

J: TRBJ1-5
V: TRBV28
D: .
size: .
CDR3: CASKRVFGNQPQHF
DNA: TGTGCCAGCAAAAGAGTATTCGGCAATCAGCCCCAGCATTTT

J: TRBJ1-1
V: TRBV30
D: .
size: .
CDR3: CAWSPSSRWPEAFF
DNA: TGTGCCTGGAGTCCGTCTTCACGATGGCCTGAAGCTTTCTTT

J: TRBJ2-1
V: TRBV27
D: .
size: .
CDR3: CASSLGRGSSYNEQFF
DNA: TGTGCCAGCAGTTTGGGTCGCGGATCCTCCTACAATGAGCAGTTCTTC

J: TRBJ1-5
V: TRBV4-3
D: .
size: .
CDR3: CASTPAKPGHNQPQHF
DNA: TGCGCCAGCACCCCCGCGAAGCCCGGGCACAATCAGCCCCAGCATTTT

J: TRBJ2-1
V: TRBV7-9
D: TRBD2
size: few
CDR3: CASSFGLAGLNEQFF
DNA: TGTGCCAGCAGCTTTGGACTAGCGGGGCTCAATGAGCAGTTCTTC

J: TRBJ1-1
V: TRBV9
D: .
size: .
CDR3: CASSHANSPSEAFF
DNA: TGTGCCAGCAGCCACGCCAATTCTCCCTCTGAAGCTTTCTTT

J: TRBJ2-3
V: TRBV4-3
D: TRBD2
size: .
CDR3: CASSQEHVAGGPSDTQYF
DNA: TGCGCCAGCAGCCAAGAACATGTGGCGGGAGGGCCTTCAGATACGCAGTATTTT

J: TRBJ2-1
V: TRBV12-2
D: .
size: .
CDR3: CASRSNRTSGRDYNEQFF
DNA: TGTGCAAGTCGCTCCAACCGGACTAGCGGGAGGGACTACAATGAGCAGTTCTTC

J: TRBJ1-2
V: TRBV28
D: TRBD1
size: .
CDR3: CASSKHTLQGNRGNYGYTF
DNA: TGTGCCAGCAGCAAACACACCCTACAGGGGAACAGGGGGAACTATGGCTACACCTTC

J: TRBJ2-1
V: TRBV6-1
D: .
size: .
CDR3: CASSDPGTYNEQFF
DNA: TGTGCCAGCAGTGACCCGGGAACATACAATGAGCAGTTCTTC

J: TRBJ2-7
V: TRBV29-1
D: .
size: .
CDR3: CSVAPGLITDEQYF
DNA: TGCAGCGTTGCTCCGGGCCTTATTACGGACGAGCAGTACTTC

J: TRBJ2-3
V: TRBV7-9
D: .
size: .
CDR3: CASSLDSQNTQYF
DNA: TGTGCCAGCAGCTTAGACTCGCAGAATACGCAGTATTTT

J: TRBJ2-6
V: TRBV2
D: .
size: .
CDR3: CATRTLGANVLTF
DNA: TGTGCCACAAGAACCTTGGGGGCCAACGTCCTGACTTTC

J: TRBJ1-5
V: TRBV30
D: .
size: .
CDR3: CAWGGENSNQPQHF
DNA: TGTGCCTGGGGAGGGGAGAATAGCAATCAGCCCCAGCATTTT